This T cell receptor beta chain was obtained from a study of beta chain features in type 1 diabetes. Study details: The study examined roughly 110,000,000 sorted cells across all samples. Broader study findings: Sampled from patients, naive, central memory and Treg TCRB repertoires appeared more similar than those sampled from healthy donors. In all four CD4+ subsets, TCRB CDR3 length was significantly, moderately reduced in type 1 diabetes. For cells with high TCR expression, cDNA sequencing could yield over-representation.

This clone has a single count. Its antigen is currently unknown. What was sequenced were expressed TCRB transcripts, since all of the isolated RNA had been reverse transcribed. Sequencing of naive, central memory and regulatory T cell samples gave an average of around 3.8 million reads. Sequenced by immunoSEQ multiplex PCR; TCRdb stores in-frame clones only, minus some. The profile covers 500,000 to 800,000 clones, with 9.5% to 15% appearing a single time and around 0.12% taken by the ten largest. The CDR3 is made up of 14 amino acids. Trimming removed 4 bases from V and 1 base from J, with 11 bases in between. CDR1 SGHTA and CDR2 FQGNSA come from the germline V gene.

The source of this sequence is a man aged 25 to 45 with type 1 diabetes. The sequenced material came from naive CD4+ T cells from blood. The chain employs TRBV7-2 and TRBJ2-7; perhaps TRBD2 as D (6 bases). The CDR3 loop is CASSWDSLSYEQYF. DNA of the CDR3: TGTGCCAGCAGCTGGGACTCACTTTCCTACGAGCAGTACTTC.